These 14 T cell receptor beta chains were sequenced from one sample in a study of T cell responses to AZD1222 COVID-19 vaccine. The data were produced by immunoSEQ multiplex PCR, yet TCRdb's version contains in-frame clones alone and is incomplete. Of some 55,000 clones detected, 89% appear once; the ten largest clones hold 1.5% to 2.5%. The sample consisted of peripheral blood, taken on day 0 of AZD1222 vaccination. The receptors stem from an adult in good health.

About this clone itself: The sample carries other DNA sequences with the same CDR3. J is TRBJ1-5 and V is TRBV29-1; unclear D gene. The V gene's germline CDR1 is SQVTM and CDR2 ANQGSEA. This CDR3 is 12 amino acids long. V was pared by 4 bases and J by 5 bases, with 9 bases between. CDR3 nucleotides: TGCAGCGTTGGGGCCAGAGATCAGCCCCAGCATTTT. This translates into CSVGARDQPQHF.

This sequence joins TRBV11-2 and TRBJ2-7, with TRBD2 matching 11 bases. The CDR3 length is 13 residues. Looked up from germline, CDR1 is SGHAT and CDR2 is FQNNGV. Losses at the gene ends were 6 bases for V and 5 bases for J; bases not matched to a gene: 3. CDR3: CASRPSGRNEQYF. The CDR3, as DNA: TGTGCCAGCAGACCTAGCGGGAGGAACGAGCAGTACTTC.

This chain uses TRBV7-3 with TRBJ2-3; 9 bases map to TRBD2. V shed 4 bases and J 1 base; nucleotides not matched to a gene: 3. CDR1 is SGHTA, CDR2 FQGTGA, per germline. CDR3 size: 15 residues. This CDR3 reads CASSSWTSGTDTQYF. Written as DNA, the CDR3 is TGTGCCAGCAGCTCGTGGACTAGCGGCACAGATACGCAGTATTTT.

This rearrangement joins TRBV5-1 to TRBJ2-5, with D possibly called TRBD1 or TRBD2 (5 bases each). The V gene's germline CDR1 is SGHRS and CDR2 YFSETQ. The CDR3 spans 15 residues. V was trimmed by 0 bases and J by 5 bases, leaving 14 bases between them. The CDR3 DNA sequence: TGCGCCAGCAGCTTGGCGCAGGGAGTGACGGAGACCCAGTACTTC. Protein product: CASSLAQGVTETQYF.

This chain uses TRBV9 with TRBJ2-3; a weak D match, TRBD2 (6 bases). The CDR3 covers 15 residues. Germline assignment: CDR1 SGDLS and CDR2 YYNGEE. The V gene lost 4 bases and the J gene lost 3 bases, with 15 bases spanning the gap. Here the CDR3 DNA reads TGTGCCAGCAGCTCCAGTATTCGGGGGACAGATACGCAGTATTTT. Encoded protein: CASSSSIRGTDTQYF.

The rearrangement links TRBV7-9 to TRBJ2-7; 10 bases line up with TRBD2. Germline lookup yields CDR1 SEHNR and CDR2 FQNEAQ (reference sequence). Trimming at V came to 2 bases and at J to 5 bases, leaving 6 bases not matched to a gene. This CDR3 is 15 amino acids long. CDR3 bases: TGTGCCAGCAGCTTACGGGGACTAGCGAATAACGAGCAGTACTTC. It codes for CASSLRGLANNEQYF.

This clone was found once. This chain joins TRBV6-5 and TRBJ1-5, with 10 bases that match TRBD1. The CDR3 has 14 amino acids. V trimming: 5 bases; J trimming: 7 bases; junction bases outside the gene matches: 5. The germline V gene encodes CDR1 MNHEY and CDR2 SVGAGI. The CDR3 region is CASSTDRGRQPQHF. For the CDR3, the DNA is TGTGCCAGCAGTACCGACAGGGGGCGACAGCCCCAGCATTTT.

The V call is TRBV6-4, the J call TRBJ1-4; D might be TRBD1 (6 bases). Germline loops: CDR1 MRHNA, CDR2 SNTAGT. This CDR3 contains 15 residues. Trimming took off 6 bases at V and 3 bases at J, with 14 bases between the two ends. This CDR3 reads CASRETGIPNEKLFF. The DNA of the CDR3 is TGTGCCAGCAGAGAAACAGGGATACCTAATGAAAAACTGTTTTTT.

The chain uses TRBV6-4 and TRBJ1-2; a weak D match, TRBD1 (6 bases). Deletions cut 8 bases from V and 8 bases from J, with 27 bases between. In germline, CDR1 is MRHNA, CDR2 SNTAGT. The CDR3 consists of 16 residues. The CDR3 reads CASYYRDTPLASGYTF. CDR3 DNA sequence: TGTGCCAGCTACTATCGGGACACACCTTTGGCTAGCGGCTACACCTTC.

V usage is TRBV28 and J usage is TRBJ1-4; 7 positions match TRBD1. V trimming: 4 bases; J trimming: 6 bases; junction bases outside the gene matches: 8. This CDR3 has 15 residues. The germline V gene has CDR1 MDHEN and CDR2 SYDVKM. The CDR3 DNA sequence: TGTGCCAGCAGTTCTCCCGGGACAGTGGATGAAAAACTGTTTTTT. Amino acids: CASSSPGTVDEKLFF.

The chain has TRBV7-9 and TRBJ2-5; 7 nucleotides align to TRBD1. V shed 5 bases, J shed 5 bases, and the junction held 8 bases outside the gene matches. The germline V gene has CDR1 SEHNR and CDR2 FQNEAQ (reference sequence). The CDR3 has 14 amino acids. CDR3 residues: CASSPRQGWETQYF. Here the CDR3 DNA reads TGTGCCAGCAGCCCCAGACAGGGATGGGAGACCCAGTACTTC.

This chain uses TRBV5-1 with TRBJ1-3; D uncertain. Germline CDR1 and CDR2: SGHRS and YFSETQ. V dropped 4 bases and J dropped 0 bases, with 14 bases sitting between them. The CDR3 spans 16 residues. This CDR3 is CASSPWAGSSGNTIYF. CDR3 coding DNA: TGCGCCAGCAGCCCATGGGCCGGGTCCTCTGGAAACACCATATATTTT.

The chain recombines TRBV3-1 (or the pseudogene TRBV3-2) with TRBJ2-1; the match to TRBD1 covers 8 bases. Germline V lookup: CDR1 LGHDT, CDR2 YNNKEL (reference sequence). Trimming removed 1 base from V and 4 bases from J; junction bases left unmatched: 9. The CDR3 has 17 amino acids. The CDR3 DNA reads TGTGCCAGCAGCCAAGGCACAAACAGGGGGATTTACAATGAGCAGTTCTTC. This encodes CASSQGTNRGIYNEQFF.

The rearrangement joins TRBV5-4 to TRBJ1-1; D is ambiguous. The V end lost 0 bases, the J end lost 2 bases, and 8 bases lay between the germline ends. Germline V lookup: CDR1 SGHNT, CDR2 YYREEE (reference sequence). This CDR3 comprises 14 residues. CDR3 in amino acids: CASSLETVNTEAFF. CDR3 sequence (DNA): TGTGCCAGCAGCTTGGAGACCGTTAACACTGAAGCTTTCTTT.